Reported below is one T cell receptor (beta chain). The sample belongs to a study of TIL therapy for anti-PD-1-resistant metastatic lung cancer. Time point here: pre-treatment sample, taken before nivolumab and TIL therapy. Most excised metastases sampled were pleural nodules or supraclavicular lymph nodes. Tumor harvest preceded PD-1/PD-L1 blockade, followed by nivolumab treatment. Per the germline V gene, CDR1 is SGHTA and CDR2 is FQGNSA. This CDR3 region has 14 residues. V was pared by 5 bases and J by 10 bases, with 15 bases between. The libraries were made with immunoSEQ v3. Sequencing used immunoSEQ multiplex PCR; TCRdb keeps in-frame clones, though not all of them. The data hold several thousand clones, with about 74% observed a single time.

The sequencing here drew on tumor tissue, taken at baseline. The sequence came from a person aged 25-85 years with non-small cell lung cancer. This chain joins TRBV7-2 and TRBJ1-6, with D unresolved. The CDR3 is CASSPSVGRSPLHF. In nucleotides, the CDR3 is TGTGCCAGCAGCCCTTCGGTAGGGAGATCACCCCTCCACTTT.